In this sample, the clone carrying this T cell receptor beta chain turned up once. What it binds is unknown. One end of the junction fails to match germline, which may point to a read error. The data were taken from a study of blood T cells in healthy people across ages. Study information: Roughly one uniquely barcoded beta molecule per two T cells was captured. General study findings and limits: Age brought a roughly linear fall in TCR beta diversity measured per million T cells.

PCR was performed a second time for about 7 to 12 cycles using a sample-barcoded 5' primer and a J-beta primer mix. TCRdb reanalysed the 5' RACE reads using MiXCR and keeps one entry per CDR3 protein. The profile shows about 780,000 distinct CDR3 sequences, 35% to 60% of them singletons. This CDR3 region has 15 residues. Germline V CDR1 and CDR2: SGHTA, FQGNSA. This receptor was taken from an elderly man in good health. The V and J genes are TRBV7-2 and TRBJ2-1, with 8 bases lining up with TRBD2. Judging by the DNA end, TRBJ2-7 fits better; the J call may be wrong. Specimen: blood. DNA of the CDR3: TGTGCCTGCAGCTTAAGCGGGGGCGCCTACAATGAGCAGTACTTC. Its protein product is CACSLSGGAYNEQYF.